One sample yielded the 20 T cell receptor beta chains listed below, sequenced in a study of blood T cells in healthy people across ages. Alongside a J-beta primer mix, a sample-barcoded 5' primer served in a second PCR lasting about 7 to 11 cycles. TCRdb called the 5' RACE reads again in MiXCR, with one record for every CDR3 protein. The sample lists 1 million or so distinct CDR3 sequences; almost 25% were seen once. This sample also belongs to another study, concerning T cells of mothers and their children.

The sequencing input was blood. The receptor source for this set is a girl aged 2 to 10 in good health.

The V call is TRBV20-1, the J call TRBJ1-2; no definite D call. Germline V gene lookup returns CDR1 DFQATT and CDR2 SNEGSKA (reference sequence). The CDR3 spans 12 residues. With 6 bases removed from V and 4 bases from J, the gap between germline ends came to 12 bases. The CDR3 DNA reads TGCAGTGCGCTGGGGAGTTTCTATGGCTACACCTTC. Translation: CSALGSFYGYTF.

This clonotype was seen only a few times. The V and J genes are TRBV27 and TRBJ2-7; D not certain. The DNA matches TRBJ2-1 better at its end, which makes the J call doubtful. The CDR3 length is 16 residues. The germline CDR1 and CDR2 sequences are MNHEY and SMNVEV (reference sequence). CDR3 nucleotide sequence: TGTGCCAGCAGTTTATTACCAACACGTAACCACAATGAGCAGTTCTTC. This codes for CASSLLPTRNHNEQFF.

This clonotype came up many times. V and J are TRBV7-3 and TRBJ2-2, with D unclear. The germline V gene encodes CDR1 SGHTA and CDR2 FQGTGA. The germline V and J ends were trimmed by 1 base and 4 bases, with 4 bases remaining between them. The CDR3 is 13 residues long. The CDR3 nucleotides read TGTGCCAGCAGCTTAATTAGCACCGGGGAGCTGTTTTTT. The encoded protein is CASSLISTGELFF.

This clonotype was seen more than once but under ten times. CDR3 in DNA: TGCGCCAGCAGCCAAGTAGGGGGGCAACAGGGGGCTCAGTACTTC. This gives the protein CASSQVGGQQGAQYF. The J gene is TRBJ2-7, the V gene TRBV4-3, with 9 bases that match TRBD1. The CDR3 length is 15 residues. Germline CDR1 LGHNA, CDR2 YSLEER. After removal of 1 base from V and 10 bases from J, the junction contained 11 bases not matched to a gene.

The J gene is TRBJ2-7, the V gene TRBV29-1; D is undetermined. The CDR3 totals 10 residues. Germline CDR1 is SQVTM and CDR2 is ANQGSEA. Trimming removed 3 bases at V and 7 bases at J, with 7 bases between. DNA for the CDR3: TGCAGCGTTGAGGAAGGGGAGCAGTACTTC. Protein product: CSVEEGEQYF.

In its sample, this clonotype was seen a few times. V is TRBV5-1 and J is TRBJ1-4; a possible D gene is TRBD1 (6 bases). The V end lost 4 bases, the J end lost 6 bases, and 10 bases lay between the germline ends. There are 13 residues in the CDR3. Per germline, CDR1 SGHRS and CDR2 YFSETQ. The CDR3: CASSGQHYEKLFF. CDR3 DNA sequence: TGCGCCAGCAGCGGACAGCACTATGAAAAACTGTTTTTT. Full variable domain (rest looked up from reference TRBV5-1 and TRBJ1-4): KAGVTQTPRYLIKTRGQQVTLSCSPISGHRSVSWYQQTPGQGLQFLFEYFSETQRNKGNFPGRFSGRQFSNSRSEMNVSTLELGDSALYLCASSGQHYEKLFFGSGTQLSVL.

This clonotype turned up a few times. The rearrangement joins TRBV4-1 to TRBJ2-1; 7 bases fit TRBD2. After removal of 0 bases from V and 5 bases from J, the junction contained 4 bases not matched to a gene. The CDR3 totals 15 residues. From germline, CDR1 is MGHRA and CDR2 YSYEKL. The CDR3 DNA sequence: TGCGCCAGCAGCCAAGACCCAGCGGGGCACAATGAGCAGTTCTTC. As protein: CASSQDPAGHNEQFF.

As regards this clonotype: Sequence at one end of the junction differs from germline and may be a read error. This chain links TRBV13 with TRBJ2-3; D might be TRBD1 or TRBD2, each matching 5 bases. CDR3 length: 15 amino acids. CDR1 is PRHDT and CDR2 is FYEKMQ in the germline V gene (reference sequence). As DNA, the CDR3 is TGTGCCAGCAGGTTAGGTTGGGGGAACACAGATACGCAGTATTTT. Protein sequence: CASRLGWGNTDTQYF.

The chain is built from TRBV6-2 or TRBV6-3 and TRBJ2-1; 8 bases line up with TRBD2. V shed 6 bases and J 0 bases; nucleotides not matched to a gene: 4. The germline CDR1 and CDR2 sequences are MNHEY and SVGEGT. The CDR3 is 15 amino acids. CDR3 protein: CASRKSGSSYNEQFF. The CDR3 bases are TGTGCCAGCAGAAAGAGCGGGAGCTCCTACAATGAGCAGTTCTTC.

This clonotype was found a few times. The chain combines TRBV3-1 with TRBJ1-2, with D tentatively TRBD1 (5 bases). Germline V CDR1 and CDR2: LGHDT, YNNKEL (reference sequence). This CDR3 comprises 15 residues. V was shortened by 0 bases and J by 2 bases, with 10 bases between the two germline ends. The CDR3 spells CASSQDPGLNYGYTF. The CDR3 bases are TGTGCCAGCAGCCAAGATCCAGGGTTAAACTATGGCTACACCTTC.

The V call is TRBV5-1, the J call TRBJ1-2; weak D call: TRBD1 (6 bases). This CDR3 region has 14 residues. The V end was cut by 0 bases, the J end by 3 bases, with 9 bases between. Germline CDR1 and CDR2: SGHRS and YFSETQ. The CDR3 region is CASSLAGQHYGYTF. CDR3 in DNA: TGCGCCAGCAGCTTGGCGGGACAACACTATGGCTACACCTTC. Full variable domain (rest looked up from reference TRBV5-1 and TRBJ1-2): KAGVTQTPRYLIKTRGQQVTLSCSPISGHRSVSWYQQTPGQGLQFLFEYFSETQRNKGNFPGRFSGRQFSNSRSEMNVSTLELGDSALYLCASSLAGQHYGYTFGSGTRLTVV.

The chain uses TRBV15 and TRBJ2-5, with D perhaps being TRBD1 or TRBD2 (5 bases each). The J call is doubtful: the DNA matches TRBJ2-7 better. CDR1 LNHNV and CDR2 YYDKDF come from the germline V gene (reference sequence). The CDR3 length is 13 residues. DNA of the CDR3: TGTGCCACCGGGCGGGCAGGGCGTGACGAGCAGTACTTC. Amino acids: CATGRAGRDEQYF.

This clonotype occurred a few times. This chain uses TRBV11-2 with TRBJ1-1; TRBD1 aligns across 7 bases. The CDR3 has 14 residues. V shed 4 bases, J shed 5 bases, and the junction held 7 bases outside the gene matches. Per germline, CDR1 SGHAT and CDR2 FQNNGV. The CDR3 sequence: CASSSTGELTEAFF. The DNA of the CDR3 is TGTGCCAGCAGCTCAACAGGGGAGTTGACTGAAGCTTTCTTT. Variable domain in full (rest from reference TRBV11-2 and TRBJ1-1): EAGVAQSPRYKIIEKRQSVAFWCNPISGHATLYWYQQILGQGPKLLIQFQNNGVVDDSQLPKDRFSAERLKGVDSTLKIQPAKLEDSAVYLCASSSTGELTEAFFGQGTRLTVV.

V usage is TRBV20-1 and J usage is TRBJ2-1; D gene uncertain. Trimming cost V 3 bases and J 13 bases, with 16 bases left between them. Germline CDR1 is DFQATT and CDR2 is SNEGSKA (reference sequence). This CDR3 contains 12 residues. CDR3 in amino acids: CSARTRPLEQFF. CDR3 nucleotide sequence: TGCAGTGCTAGGACCCGCCCATTAGAACAGTTCTTC.

The genes are TRBV20-1 and TRBJ2-5, with D possibly TRBD2 on 6 matching bases. The V gene's germline CDR1 is DFQATT and CDR2 SNEGSKA (reference sequence). V was cut by 6 bases and J by 5 bases, with 22 bases left in between. There are 15 residues in the CDR3. The CDR3 nucleotides are TGCAGTGCGAACATGCGGGGTAACGAAGGGGAGACCCAGTACTTC. This sequence encodes CSANMRGNEGETQYF.

This sequence joins TRBV20-1 and TRBJ2-7; the match to TRBD2 covers 8 bases. Germline V gives CDR1 DFQATT, CDR2 SNEGSKA (reference sequence). Trimming cost V 4 bases and J 4 bases; bases outside gene matches: 12. CDR3 length equals 15 residues. CDR3 bases: TGCAGTGCTACGATACCGGGACTAGTTGTATACGAGCAGTACTTC. This gives the protein CSATIPGLVVYEQYF.

The J gene is TRBJ2-1, the V gene TRBV20-1, with D hard to call. This CDR3 region has 13 residues. Trimming shortened V by 4 bases and J by 10 bases, and 17 bases separated the two germline ends. Looked up from germline, CDR1 is DFQATT and CDR2 is SNEGSKA (reference sequence). The CDR3 spells CSANGLRLGEQFF. As DNA, the CDR3 is TGCAGTGCTAACGGCCTGCGCCTTGGCGAGCAGTTCTTC.

The chain links TRBV6-5 to TRBJ1-2; D call uncertain. This CDR3 contains 13 residues. Germline V gene data show CDR1 as MNHEY and CDR2 as SVGAGI. Trimming cost V 0 bases and J 3 bases, with 5 bases left between them. The CDR3 DNA reads as TGTGCCAGCAGTTACTCGGAACACTATGGCTACACCTTC. Residues: CASSYSEHYGYTF.

The chain recombines TRBV5-1 with TRBJ2-5; TRBD2 matches 8 bases. The J call may be incorrect, as the DNA end agrees better with TRBJ2-1. Germline CDR1 SGHRS, CDR2 YFSETQ. The CDR3 has 16 amino acids. The CDR3 sequence: CASSVRTSLSYNEQFF. Here the CDR3 DNA reads TGCGCCAGCAGCGTCCGGACTAGCCTTTCCTACAATGAGCAGTTCTTC.

The chain has TRBV7-2 and TRBJ2-4; the match to TRBD2 covers 10 bases. The ends lost 5 bases at V and 3 bases at J; junction bases unmatched: 16. CDR1 is SGHTA, CDR2 FQGNSA, per germline. CDR3 length: 19 amino acids. CDR3 loop: CASSPRVAGGSFDKNIQYF. CDR3 coding DNA: TGTGCCAGCAGCCCCCGGGTAGCGGGAGGATCTTTTGACAAAAACATTCAGTACTTC.